This T cell receptor beta chain was sequenced in a study of blood T cell repertoires in COVID-19. About the research overall: COVID-19 samples, acute and convalescent, were from the United States, Italy and Spain. In each case, the material was cDNA or gDNA derived from T cells, B-cell-depleted T cells, or PBMCs.

The authors' processing: Amplification of reference gene primers was used by the study to estimate nucleated cell counts. Libraries were prepared by immunoSEQ multiplex PCR; TCRdb keeps only in-frame clonotypes and omits some of them. For V, J and clone size, that table is used; D and trimming come from the DNA. The sample carries around 70,000 clones, 75% to 80% recorded once. V was clipped by 2 bases and J by 9 bases, with 6 bases between them. CDR3 length: 11 residues. This sequence joins TRBV12-3 or TRBV12-4 and TRBJ2-3; D is perhaps TRBD2 (5 bases). The sample taken for sequencing was peripheral blood. The origin of this receptor is a human donor in a cohort sampled during active COVID-19. The CDR3 DNA follows: TGTGCCAGCAGTTTAACGGGAACGCAGTATTTT. It yields the protein CASSLTGTQYF.